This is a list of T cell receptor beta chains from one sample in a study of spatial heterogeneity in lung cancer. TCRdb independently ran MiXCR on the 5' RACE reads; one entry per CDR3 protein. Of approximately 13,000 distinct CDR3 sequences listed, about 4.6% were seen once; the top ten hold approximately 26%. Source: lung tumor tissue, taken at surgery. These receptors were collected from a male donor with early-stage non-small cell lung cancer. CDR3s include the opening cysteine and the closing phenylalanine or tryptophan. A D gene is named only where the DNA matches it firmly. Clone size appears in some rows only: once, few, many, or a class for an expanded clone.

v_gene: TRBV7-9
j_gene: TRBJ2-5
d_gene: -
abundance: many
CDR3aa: CASSLRRETQYF
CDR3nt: TGTGCCAGCAGCTTAAGGAGAGAGACCCAGTACTTC

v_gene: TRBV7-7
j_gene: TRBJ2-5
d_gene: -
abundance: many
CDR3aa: CASNLQGKQETQYF
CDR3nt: TGTGCCAGCAATTTACAGGGAAAGCAAGAGACCCAGTACTTC

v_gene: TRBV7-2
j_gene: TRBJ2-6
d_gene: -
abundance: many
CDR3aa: CASTRATGANVLTF
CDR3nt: TGTGCCAGCACCAGGGCTACTGGGGCCAACGTCCTGACTTTC

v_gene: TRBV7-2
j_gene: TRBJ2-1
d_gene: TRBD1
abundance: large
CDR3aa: CASHRGSYNEQFF
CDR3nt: TGTGCCAGCCACAGGGGCTCCTACAATGAGCAGTTCTTC

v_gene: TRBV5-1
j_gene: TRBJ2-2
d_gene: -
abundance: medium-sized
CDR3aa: CASSLVSPAGTGELFF
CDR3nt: TGCGCCAGCAGCTTGGTTTCGCCGGCGGGCACCGGGGAGCTGTTTTTT

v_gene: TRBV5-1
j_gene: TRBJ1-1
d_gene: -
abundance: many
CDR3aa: CASSLAAGWNTEAFF
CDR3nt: TGCGCCAGCAGCTTGGCGGCAGGCTGGAACACTGAAGCTTTCTTT

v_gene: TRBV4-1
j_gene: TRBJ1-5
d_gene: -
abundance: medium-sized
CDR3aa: CASSQESGRGFHLGQPQHF
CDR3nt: TGCGCCAGCAGCCAAGAATCGGGCAGGGGATTTCATCTAGGTCAGCCCCAGCATTTT

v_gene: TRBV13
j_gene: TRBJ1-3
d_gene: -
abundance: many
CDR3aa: CASSLDGTGGNTIYF
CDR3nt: TGTGCCAGCAGCTTAGACGGTACGGGCGGAAACACCATATATTTT

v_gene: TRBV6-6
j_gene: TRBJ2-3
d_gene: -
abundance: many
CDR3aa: CASSYSGQGRTDTQYF
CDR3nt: TGTGCCAGCAGTTACTCGGGGCAGGGGCGCACAGATACGCAGTATTTT

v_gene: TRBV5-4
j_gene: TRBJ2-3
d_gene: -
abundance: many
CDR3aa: CASSSDTGGGTDTQYF
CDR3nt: TGTGCCAGCAGCTCGGATACCGGAGGGGGCACAGATACGCAGTATTTT

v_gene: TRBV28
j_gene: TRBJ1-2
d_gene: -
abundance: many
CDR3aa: CASSGTRGGYTF
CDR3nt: TGTGCCAGCAGTGGGACGAGGGGTGGCTACACCTTC

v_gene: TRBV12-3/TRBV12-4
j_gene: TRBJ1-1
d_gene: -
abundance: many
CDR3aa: CASIPTGVTEAFF
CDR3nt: TGTGCCAGCATTCCGACTGGGGTAACTGAAGCTTTCTTT

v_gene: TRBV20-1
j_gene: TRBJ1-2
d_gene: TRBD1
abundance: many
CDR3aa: CSARAGQGWYGYTF
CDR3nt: TGCAGTGCTAGAGCAGGACAGGGATGGTATGGCTACACCTTC

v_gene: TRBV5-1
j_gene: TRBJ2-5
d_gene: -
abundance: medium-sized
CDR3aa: CASSPKVSDSHLQETQYF
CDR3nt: TGCGCCAGCAGCCCAAAGGTTTCGGACAGCCATCTCCAAGAGACCCAGTACTTC

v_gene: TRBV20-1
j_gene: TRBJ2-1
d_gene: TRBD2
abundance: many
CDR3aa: CSARTPSGGLYNEQFF
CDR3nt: TGCAGTGCTAGAACCCCTAGCGGGGGGCTTTACAATGAGCAGTTCTTC

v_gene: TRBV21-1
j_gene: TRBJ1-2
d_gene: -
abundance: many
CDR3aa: CASSLKEPMYNYGYTF
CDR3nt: TGTGCCAGCAGCTTAAAGGAGCCTATGTATAACTATGGCTACACCTTC

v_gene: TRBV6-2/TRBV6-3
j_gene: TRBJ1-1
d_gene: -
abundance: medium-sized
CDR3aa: CASSYRDWGTEAFF
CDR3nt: TGTGCCAGCAGTTACAGAGACTGGGGCACTGAAGCTTTCTTT

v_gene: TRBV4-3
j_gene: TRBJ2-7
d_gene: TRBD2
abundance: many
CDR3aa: CASSQDGSLAGNSYEQYF
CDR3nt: TGCGCCAGCAGCCAAGATGGGAGCCTAGCGGGTAACTCCTACGAGCAGTACTTC

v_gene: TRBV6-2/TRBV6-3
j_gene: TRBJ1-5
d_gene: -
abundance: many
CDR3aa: CARAGDSNQPQHF
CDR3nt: TGTGCCAGGGCGGGAGATAGCAATCAGCCCCAGCATTTT

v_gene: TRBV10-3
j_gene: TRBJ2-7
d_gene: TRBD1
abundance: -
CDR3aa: CATTGAISEQYF
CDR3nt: TGTGCCACCACAGGGGCGATCAGCGAGCAGTACTTC

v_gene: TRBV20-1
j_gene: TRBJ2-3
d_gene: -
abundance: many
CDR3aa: CSAWIPSLGTDTQYF
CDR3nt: TGCAGTGCGTGGATCCCGAGTCTGGGCACAGATACGCAGTATTTT

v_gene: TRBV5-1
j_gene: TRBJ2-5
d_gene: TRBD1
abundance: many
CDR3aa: CASSQGDARETQYF
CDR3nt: TGCGCCAGCAGCCAGGGGGACGCCCGAGAGACCCAGTACTTC

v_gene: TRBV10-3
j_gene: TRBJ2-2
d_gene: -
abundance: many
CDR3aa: CAISPLPDEGFANTGELFF
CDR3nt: TGTGCCATCAGTCCCCTCCCGGATGAGGGGTTCGCGAACACCGGGGAGCTGTTTTTT

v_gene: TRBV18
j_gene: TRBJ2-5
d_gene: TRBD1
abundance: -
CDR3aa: CASSPAGGETQYF
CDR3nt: TGTGCCAGCTCACCAGCAGGGGGAGAGACCCAGTACTTC

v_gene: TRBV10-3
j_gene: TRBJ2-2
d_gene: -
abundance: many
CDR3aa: CATHSSSPGELFF
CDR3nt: TGTGCCACCCATTCATCAAGCCCCGGGGAGCTGTTTTTT

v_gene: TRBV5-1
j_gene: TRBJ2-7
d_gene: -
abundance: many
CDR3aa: CASSFSGELYEQYF
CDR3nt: TGCGCCAGCAGCTTCAGCGGCGAACTCTACGAGCAGTACTTC

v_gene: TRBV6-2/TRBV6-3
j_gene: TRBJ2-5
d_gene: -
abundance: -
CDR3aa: CASSKGGSETQYF
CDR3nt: TGTGCCAGCAGTAAAGGGGGGAGCGAGACCCAGTACTTC

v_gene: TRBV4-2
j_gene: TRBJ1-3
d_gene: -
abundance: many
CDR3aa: CASSPKGGSSGNTIYF
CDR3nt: TGTGCCAGCAGCCCGAAGGGGGGGAGCTCTGGAAACACCATATATTTT

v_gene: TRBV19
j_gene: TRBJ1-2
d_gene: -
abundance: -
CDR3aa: CASSIDGYGYTF
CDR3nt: TGTGCCAGTAGTATAGATGGCTATGGCTACACCTTC

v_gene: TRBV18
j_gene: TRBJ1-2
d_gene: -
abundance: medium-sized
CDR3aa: CASSPPTESYGYTF
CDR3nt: TGTGCCAGCTCACCCCCGACAGAGTCCTATGGCTACACCTTC

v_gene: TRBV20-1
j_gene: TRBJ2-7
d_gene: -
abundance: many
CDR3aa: CSAKKGFPMYEQYF
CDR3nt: TGCAGTGCTAAAAAGGGGTTTCCGATGTACGAGCAGTACTTC

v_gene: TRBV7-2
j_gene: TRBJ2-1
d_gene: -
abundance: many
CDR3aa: CASSTGATTNNEQFF
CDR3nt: TGTGCCAGCAGTACCGGGGCCACCACTAACAATGAGCAGTTCTTC

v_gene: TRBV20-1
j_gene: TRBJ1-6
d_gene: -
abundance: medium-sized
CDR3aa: CSARTGNSPLHF
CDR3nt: TGCAGTGCTAGGACAGGCAATTCACCCCTCCACTTT

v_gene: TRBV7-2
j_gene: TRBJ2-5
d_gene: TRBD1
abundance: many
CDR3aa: CASSSRTGKETQYF
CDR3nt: TGTGCCAGCAGCTCCCGGACAGGGAAAGAGACCCAGTACTTC

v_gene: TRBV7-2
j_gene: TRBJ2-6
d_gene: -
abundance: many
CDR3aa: CASSLDSGWRHGANVLTF
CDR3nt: TGTGCCAGCAGCTTAGATTCTGGTTGGCGACACGGGGCCAACGTCCTGACTTTC

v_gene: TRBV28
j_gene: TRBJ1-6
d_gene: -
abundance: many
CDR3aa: CASRLNSPLHF
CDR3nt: TGTGCCAGCAGACTAAATTCACCCCTCCACTTT

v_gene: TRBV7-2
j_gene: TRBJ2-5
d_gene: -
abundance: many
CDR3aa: CASSPRETQYF
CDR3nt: TGTGCCAGCAGCCCTCGAGAGACCCAGTACTTC